A single sample is the source of the 31 T cell receptor beta chains below, sequenced in a study of blood T cells in healthy people across ages (dated by TCRdb to between 2014 and 2017). Receptor amplification or capture employed 5' RACE. Instrument used: Illumina HiSeq 2500. A second roughly 6 to 12 cycle PCR used a sample-barcoded 5' primer and a J-beta primer mix. Starting from the raw public reads, TCRdb applied fastp trimming at Q25, assembled clones with MiXCR and retained in-frame beta chains. CDR3 protein duplicates are merged, each entry listing the most common genes and DNA. The sample profile shows more than 1,000,000 distinct CDR3 sequences; almost 25% of them were found once. The ten biggest clones cover around 0.75% of the sample. The same sample was also studied in work on T cells of mothers and their children.

Sequenced material: blood. The receptors stem from a girl aged 2-15 years in good health.

This clonotype was seen only a few times. The chain combines TRBV20-1 with TRBJ2-7; D gene uncertain. The CDR3 sequence is 13 residues long. Trimming removed 5 bases from V and 2 bases from J, with 13 bases in between. Germline V gene sequence: CDR1 DFQATT, CDR2 SNEGSKA (reference sequence). CDR3 residues: CSAESRAAYEQYF. CDR3 DNA: TGCAGTGCTGAGAGCCGCGCAGCCTACGAGCAGTACTTC.

The chain recombines TRBV2 with TRBJ2-5, with no clear D. This CDR3 comprises 14 residues. CDR1 is SNHLY and CDR2 is FYNNEI in the germline V gene. V lost 11 bases and J lost 2, with 18 bases in between. The chain's CDR3 is CAGVVTTQQETQYF. CDR3 DNA: TGTGCCGGAGTTGTCACAACCCAACAAGAGACCCAGTACTTC.

The chain carries TRBV5-1 and TRBJ2-5; D is ambiguous. The J call may be wrong; the DNA end is better matched by TRBJ2-7. This CDR3 has 14 residues. Per germline, CDR1 SGHRS and CDR2 YFSETQ. The CDR3 region is CASTGLPNSYEQYF. Here the CDR3 DNA reads TGCGCCAGCACTGGCTTGCCTAACTCCTACGAGCAGTACTTC.

This chain uses TRBV6-6 with TRBJ2-7; D might be TRBD1 (6 bases). V was trimmed by 6 bases and J by 6 bases, leaving 12 bases between them. Germline lookup yields CDR1 MNHNY and CDR2 SVGAGI (reference sequence). This CDR3 spans 12 amino acids. The CDR3 DNA is TGTGCCAGCAGGCAGGGGTGGGGCGAGCAGTACTTC. Its protein is CASRQGWGEQYF.

The rearrangement uses TRBV6-5 and TRBJ1-5; D is unclear. The CDR3 consists of 13 residues. Germline CDR1 reads MNHEY; CDR2 reads SVGAGI. The V end was cut by 0 bases, the J end by 7 bases, with 7 bases between. This chain's CDR3 is CASSYSMVQPQHF. The CDR3 bases are TGTGCCAGCAGTTACTCGATGGTACAGCCCCAGCATTTT.

The chain carries TRBV20-1 and TRBJ2-5, with 9 bases aligning to TRBD2. Germline CDR1 and CDR2: DFQATT and SNEGSKA (reference sequence). The V gene end was trimmed by 3 bases and the J gene end by 5 bases; junction bases not matched to a gene: 16. The CDR3 totals 17 residues. CDR3 nucleotides: TGCAGTGCTAGTCACGGTCTCGGCGGGAGGGCGGGGGAGACCCAGTACTTC. Protein: CSASHGLGGRAGETQYF.

This clonotype appeared a few times. The chain is built from TRBV5-4 and TRBJ2-5, with 9 bases fitting TRBD1. The V and J ends lost 4 bases and 5 bases, in that order; junction bases with no gene match: 9. Germline lookup yields CDR1 SGHNT and CDR2 YYREEE (reference sequence). The CDR3 is 15 amino acids. CDR3 coding DNA: TGTGCCAGCAGCCTGGCGGGACAGGGTTGGGAGACCCAGTACTTC. This sequence encodes CASSLAGQGWETQYF.

This clonotype has only one observation. This rearrangement joins TRBV13 to TRBJ1-2; 11 bases are a match to TRBD1. The CDR3 covers 16 residues. From germline, CDR1 is PRHDT and CDR2 FYEKMQ (reference sequence). V was clipped by 10 bases and J by 4 bases; unmatched bases: 14. The CDR3 protein is CATKWTGGYEVYGYTF. The CDR3 DNA follows: TGTGCCACAAAATGGACAGGGGGCTATGAGGTCTATGGCTACACCTTC.

This clonotype appeared a few times. CDR3 amino acids: CATSRGVGGSAEAFF. The CDR3 region has the DNA TGTGCCACCAGCAGAGGTGTAGGGGGGTCGGCTGAAGCTTTCTTT. V gene TRBV15 combines with J gene TRBJ1-1, with D possibly being TRBD1 (6 bases). This CDR3 is built from 15 residues. Germline V gene data show CDR1 as LNHNV and CDR2 as YYDKDF (reference sequence). Trimming shortened V by 1 base and J by 6 bases, and 15 bases separated the two germline ends.

The rearrangement joins TRBV12-3 or TRBV12-4 to TRBJ2-1; no definite D call. The germline V and J ends were trimmed by 2 bases and 7 bases, with 6 bases remaining between them. The length of the CDR3 is 12 residues. The CDR3 DNA is TGTGCCAGCAGTTTATTCCGTAATGAGCAGTTCTTC. It translates to CASSLFRNEQFF.

The chain is built from TRBV7-2 and TRBJ2-3; perhaps TRBD2 as D (6 bases). V was pared by 4 bases and J by 9 bases, with 14 bases between. This CDR3 contains 13 residues. Per the germline V gene, CDR1 is SGHTA and CDR2 is FQGNSA. Here the CDR3 reads CASSSRTTQTQYF. The DNA of the CDR3 is TGTGCCAGCAGCTCACGGACTACCCAGACGCAGTATTTT.

A few counts support this clonotype. The V gene is TRBV5-1, the J gene TRBJ1-2, with TRBD1 identical over 9 bases. Germline V CDR1 and CDR2: SGHRS, YFSETQ. The CDR3 totals 14 residues. V was clipped by 2 bases and J by 8 bases; unmatched bases: 7. In DNA, the CDR3 is TGCGCCAGCAGCTTCGCCCGGGACAGGGACGGCTACACCTTC. Its translation is CASSFARDRDGYTF.

This clonotype was seen only once. This sequence joins TRBV5-8 and TRBJ2-2, with 9 bases aligning to TRBD1. The CDR3 extends over 15 amino acids. Germline values: CDR1 SGHTS, CDR2 YDEGEE. V dropped 2 bases and J dropped 4; count of bases not matched to a gene: 3. This CDR3 is CASSLWTGATGELFF. The CDR3 coding sequence is TGTGCCAGCAGCTTATGGACAGGGGCCACCGGGGAGCTGTTTTTT.

The rearrangement uses TRBV28 and TRBJ2-1; D remains unclear. V was shortened by 5 bases and J by 7 bases, with 15 bases between the two germline ends. Germline V gene data show CDR1 as MDHEN and CDR2 as SYDVKM. There are 14 residues in the CDR3. CDR3 bases: TGTGCCAGCAGTCCCCTCAATCCTCCGAATGAGCAGTTCTTC. Encoded protein: CASSPLNPPNEQFF.

CDR3 nucleotides: TGTGCCACCCTGCCCTCCCTCACCTACGAGCAGTACTTC. This sequence encodes CATLPSLTYEQYF. The J gene is TRBJ2-5, the V gene TRBV28, with unresolved D. The J call may be incorrect, as the DNA end agrees better with TRBJ2-7. Germline CDR1 MDHEN, CDR2 SYDVKM. The CDR3 covers 13 residues.

This chain connects TRBV27 to TRBJ2-7, with 8 bases identical to TRBD2. Trimming removed 10 bases from V and 5 bases from J; junction bases left unmatched: 7. Germline V gene lookup returns CDR1 MNHEY and CDR2 SMNVEV (reference sequence). The CDR3 is made up of 12 amino acids. The CDR3 DNA sequence: TGTGCCACCCGGGGGGGCCCGGACGAGCAGTACTTC. Its translation is CATRGGPDEQYF.

The chain carries TRBV29-1 and TRBJ2-5; 10 positions match TRBD2. The assigned J gene may be wrong: the sequence end matches TRBJ2-7 better. CDR1 SQVTM and CDR2 ANQGSEA come from the germline V gene. The CDR3 covers 15 residues. CDR3 DNA: TGCAGCGTACGACTAGCGGGTCGAACTACCTACGAGCAGTACTTC. This gives the protein CSVRLAGRTTYEQYF.

This clonotype was observed at least ten times. The J gene is TRBJ2-5, the V gene TRBV14, with D hard to call. Trimming left V 1 base short and J 7 bases short, with 4 bases between. CDR1 is SGHDN, CDR2 FVKESK, per germline. This CDR3 is built from 11 residues. The CDR3 sequence is CASSQGGTQYF. The DNA of the CDR3 is TGTGCCAGCAGCCAAGGAGGGACCCAGTACTTC.

This clonotype turned up a few times. The chain employs TRBV15 and TRBJ2-3; TRBD2 agrees at 11 bases. The CDR3 consists of 18 residues. Germline lookup yields CDR1 LNHNV and CDR2 YYDKDF (reference sequence). V gave up 0 bases and J gave up 2 bases; unmatched junction bases: 7. The CDR3 sequence is CATSRDSSGGTATDTQYF. Here the CDR3 DNA reads TGTGCCACCAGCAGAGATTCTAGCGGGGGGACCGCCACAGATACGCAGTATTTT.

The chain employs TRBV7-9 and TRBJ2-1, with D possibly TRBD1 on 6 matching bases. The DNA matches TRBJ2-5 better at its end, which makes the J call doubtful. CDR1 and CDR2 (germline): SEHNR, FQNEAQ (reference sequence). CDR3 length equals 13 residues. The CDR3 here is CASSTGQPPTQYF. DNA for the CDR3: TGTGCCAGCAGCACCGGACAGCCCCCGACCCAGTACTTC.

The chain employs TRBV2 and TRBJ1-4; unclear D gene. Germline V gene data show CDR1 as SNHLY and CDR2 as FYNNEI. V was cut by 2 bases and J by 0 bases, with 7 bases left in between. The CDR3 is made up of 15 amino acids. DNA of the CDR3: TGTGCCAGCAGTGAAACACCTTCAACTAATGAAAAACTGTTTTTT. Translation: CASSETPSTNEKLFF.

The chain joins TRBV20-1 to TRBJ2-1; no reliable D call. Trimming left V 6 bases short and J 5 bases short, with 8 bases between. CDR1 DFQATT and CDR2 SNEGSKA come from the germline V gene (reference sequence). The CDR3 extends over 11 amino acids. This chain's CDR3 is CSAEDNNEQFF. DNA for the CDR3: TGCAGTGCCGAAGACAACAATGAGCAGTTCTTC.

This clonotype was detected only a few times. The chain employs TRBV7-9 and TRBJ1-4, with D hard to call. CDR3 length equals 17 residues. Looked up from germline, CDR1 is SEHNR and CDR2 is FQNEAQ (reference sequence). Between the trimmed V and J ends, which lost 0 bases and 0 bases, there was a span of 11 bases. The DNA for the CDR3 is TGTGCCAGCAGCTTAGCGCTTGGATTCGCAACTAATGAAAAACTGTTTTTT. It translates to CASSLALGFATNEKLFF.

This clonotype was counted between two and nine times. No conserved phenylalanine or tryptophan is present at the end of the CDR3, so a read error is the likely explanation. The chain links TRBV29-1 to TRBJ2-5; perhaps D is TRBD1 or TRBD2 (6 bases each). This CDR3 spans 13 amino acids. V shed 7 bases and J shed 0 bases, with 12 bases lying between them. Germline CDR1 and CDR2: SQVTM and ANQGSEA. The CDR3 bases are TGCAGCGCTGCTAGGGGGGACCAAGAGACCCAGTACCTC. Translating gives CSAARGDQETQYL.

This clonotype was detected a few times. The genes are TRBV5-1 and TRBJ2-1; 11 positions match TRBD2. The CDR3 has 17 amino acids. From germline, CDR1 is SGHRS and CDR2 YFSETQ. V lost 3 bases and J lost 2; bases outside the gene matches: 7. The CDR3 DNA reads TGCGCCAGCAGCTCCGTGGGGGGACTAGCGGCCTACAATGAGCAGTTCTTC. Translating gives CASSSVGGLAAYNEQFF.

J is TRBJ2-3 and V is TRBV7-2, with 9 bases lining up with TRBD1. Germline-derived CDR1 and CDR2 are SGHTA and FQGNSA. This CDR3 has 15 residues. Trimming at V came to 5 bases and at J to 6 bases, leaving 9 bases not matched to a gene. The chain's CDR3 is CASSDRGNWGDTQYF. For the CDR3, the DNA is TGTGCCAGCAGCGACAGGGGGAATTGGGGGGATACGCAGTATTTT.

The chain recombines TRBV15 with TRBJ2-7; 11 bases fit TRBD1. Germline loops: CDR1 LNHNV, CDR2 YYDKDF (reference sequence). Trimming cost V 1 base and J 2 bases; bases outside gene matches: 7. The CDR3 runs to 17 residues. CDR3 region: CATSRGLPGQGAYEQYF. In nucleotides, the CDR3 is TGTGCCACCAGCAGAGGTCTACCGGGACAGGGGGCCTACGAGCAGTACTTC.

The V call is TRBV12-3 or TRBV12-4, the J call TRBJ2-1; D might be TRBD1 or TRBD2, each matching 5 bases. The ends were cut back, 11 bases at V and 0 bases at J, with 11 bases in the middle. This CDR3 spans 13 amino acids. CDR3 loop: CAVRGVSYNEQFF. The CDR3 nucleotides read TGTGCCGTAAGGGGAGTCTCCTACAATGAGCAGTTCTTC.

This clonotype was counted between two and nine times. The chain links TRBV5-1 to TRBJ2-7; D gene ambiguous. Judging by the DNA end, TRBJ2-5 fits better; the J call may be wrong. The CDR3 sequence is 12 residues long. Germline V gene lookup returns CDR1 SGHRS and CDR2 YFSETQ. The chain's CDR3 is CASSTVQETQYF. The CDR3 DNA is TGCGCCAGCAGCACCGTCCAAGAGACCCAGTACTTC.

This clonotype was found a few times. V and J are TRBV2 and TRBJ2-1, with 10 positions matching TRBD2. V shed 6 bases, J shed 6 bases, and the junction held 2 bases outside the gene matches. Per the germline V gene, CDR1 is SNHLY and CDR2 is FYNNEI. The CDR3 runs 13 residues. The CDR3 DNA reads TGTGCCAGCAGGAGACTAGCGGGCAATGAGCAGTTCTTC. Residues: CASRRLAGNEQFF.

There are a few counts of this clonotype. The V and J genes are TRBV29-1 and TRBJ1-1; possibly TRBD1 for D (6 bases). The germline CDR1 and CDR2 sequences are SQVTM and ANQGSEA. Trimming left V 5 bases short and J 0 bases short, with 10 bases between. CDR3 length equals 13 residues. The CDR3 here is CSVPTGMNTEAFF. The CDR3, as DNA: TGCAGCGTTCCCACAGGGATGAACACTGAAGCTTTCTTT. The entire variable domain, with the rest obtained from reference TRBV29-1 and TRBJ1-1, is as follows: SAVISQKPSRDICQRGTSLTIQCQVDSQVTMMFWYRQQPGQSLTLIATANQGSEATYESGFVIDKFPISRPNLTFSTLTVSNMSPEDSSIYLCSVPTGMNTEAFFGQGTRLTVV.